Sequencing of this T cell receptor (beta chain) was carried out in a study of response to subunit inactivated influenza vaccine. The CDR3 spans 14 residues. V shed 6 bases and J shed 0 bases, with 11 bases lying between them. CDR1 SGHTA and CDR2 FQGNSA come from the germline V gene. TCRdb passed the RT-PCR reads through MiXCR, listing each CDR3 protein once. This table has 800,000 or so distinct CDR3 sequences, 21% appearing once. The TCR sequence derives from a middle-aged man who received an inactivated influenza vaccine. Sequencing was performed on PBMCs from blood, taken 5 days after vaccination. The chain carries TRBV7-2 and TRBJ1-1; TRBD1 is a possible D gene (5 bases). In nucleotides, the CDR3 is TGTGCCAGCAGGATCGGGGCGGTGAACACTGAAGCTTTCTTT. It translates to CASRIGAVNTEAFF.